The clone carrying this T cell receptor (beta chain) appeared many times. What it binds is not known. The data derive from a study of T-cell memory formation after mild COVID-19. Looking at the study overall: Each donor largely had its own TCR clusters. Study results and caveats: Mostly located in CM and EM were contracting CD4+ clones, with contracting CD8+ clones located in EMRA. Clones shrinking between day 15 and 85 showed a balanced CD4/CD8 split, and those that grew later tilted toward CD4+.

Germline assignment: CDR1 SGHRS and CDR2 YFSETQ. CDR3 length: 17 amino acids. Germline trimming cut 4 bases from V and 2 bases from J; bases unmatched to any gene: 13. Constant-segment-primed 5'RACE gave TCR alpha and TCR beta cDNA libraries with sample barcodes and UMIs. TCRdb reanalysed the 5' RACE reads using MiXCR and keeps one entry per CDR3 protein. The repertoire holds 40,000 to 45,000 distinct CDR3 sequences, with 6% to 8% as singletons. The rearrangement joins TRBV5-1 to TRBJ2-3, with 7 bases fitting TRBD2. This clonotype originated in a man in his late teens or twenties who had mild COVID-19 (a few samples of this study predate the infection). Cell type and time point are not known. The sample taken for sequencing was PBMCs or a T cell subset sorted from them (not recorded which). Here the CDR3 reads CASSPYSGGGATDTQYF. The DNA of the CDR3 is TGCGCCAGCAGCCCCTACTCGGGCGGGGGAGCCACAGATACGCAGTATTTT.